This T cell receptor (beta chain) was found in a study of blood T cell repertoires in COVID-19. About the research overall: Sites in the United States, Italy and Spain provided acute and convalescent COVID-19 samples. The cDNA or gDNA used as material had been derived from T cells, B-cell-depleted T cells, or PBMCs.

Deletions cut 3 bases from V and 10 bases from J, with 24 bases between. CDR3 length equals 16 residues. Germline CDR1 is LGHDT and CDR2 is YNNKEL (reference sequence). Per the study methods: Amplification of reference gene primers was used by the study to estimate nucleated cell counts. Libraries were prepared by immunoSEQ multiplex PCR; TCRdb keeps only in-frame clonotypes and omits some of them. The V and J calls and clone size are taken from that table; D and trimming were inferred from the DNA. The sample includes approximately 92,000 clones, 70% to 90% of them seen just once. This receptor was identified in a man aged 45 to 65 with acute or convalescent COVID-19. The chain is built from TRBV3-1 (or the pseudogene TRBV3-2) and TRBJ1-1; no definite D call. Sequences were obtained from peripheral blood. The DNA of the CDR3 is TGTGCCAGCAGCCACAGCTTTACAGTCCCGCGGGATCGAGCTTTCTTT. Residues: CASSHSFTVPRDRAFF.